This T cell receptor (beta chain) emerged from a study of T cell responses to AZD1222 COVID-19 vaccine. Turning to this clone: Its antigen remains unidentified.

Clones were sequenced by immunoSEQ multiplex PCR, and TCRdb holds only the in-frame ones, with some missing. The table shows more than 110,000 clones, with about 91% occurring only once. CDR3 length equals 14 residues. Germline lookup yields CDR1 SEHNR and CDR2 FQNEAQ (reference sequence). The V gene end was trimmed by 6 bases and the J gene end by 4 bases; junction bases not matched to a gene: 4. Overall study results and limits: Once two AZD1222 doses were given, Spike-specific TCR breadth and depth went up. The sample set comprised mostly white British donors with more females, and clonal diversity was possibly underestimated.

The specimen comprised peripheral blood, sampled on day 0 of AZD1222 vaccination. The rearrangement links TRBV7-9 to TRBJ1-5; 9 nucleotides line up with TRBD1. This clonotype was sampled from an adult in good health. In nucleotides, the CDR3 is TGTGCCAGCAGTAAACAGGGGGCGAATCAGCCCCAGCATTTT. Translating it yields CASSKQGANQPQHF.